At least ten counts were recorded for the clone carrying this T cell receptor (beta chain). Its antigen is undetermined. This entry is derived from a study of identical twins. TCRdb re-derived calls from the 5' RACE reads in MiXCR, one entry per CDR3 protein. The sample has about 200,000 distinct CDR3 sequences; 7.5% are singletons. Study-wide findings and caveats: Twins shared beta out-of-frame sequences in excess, but this excess was weaker. The authors noted that invariant MAIT and iNKT cells could partly confound zero-insertion analyses. Its conclusions, products of cross-sectional statistical analysis, did not come from following the same donors.

Only healthy Caucasians were enrolled as donors. This same sample was also taken into another study, of yellow fever vaccine responses in identical twins.

The sequence derives from a woman aged 18-30 years in good health. The material sequenced was memory (CD45RO+) T cells sorted from blood.

The CDR3 DNA sequence: TGTGCCAGCCACCGACCGCCGAACACTGAAGCTTTCTTT. Encoded protein: CASHRPPNTEAFF. The chain recombines TRBV12-3 or TRBV12-4 with TRBJ1-1; no clear D. V was trimmed by 8 bases and J by 1 base, leaving 11 bases between them. This CDR3 has 13 amino acids.